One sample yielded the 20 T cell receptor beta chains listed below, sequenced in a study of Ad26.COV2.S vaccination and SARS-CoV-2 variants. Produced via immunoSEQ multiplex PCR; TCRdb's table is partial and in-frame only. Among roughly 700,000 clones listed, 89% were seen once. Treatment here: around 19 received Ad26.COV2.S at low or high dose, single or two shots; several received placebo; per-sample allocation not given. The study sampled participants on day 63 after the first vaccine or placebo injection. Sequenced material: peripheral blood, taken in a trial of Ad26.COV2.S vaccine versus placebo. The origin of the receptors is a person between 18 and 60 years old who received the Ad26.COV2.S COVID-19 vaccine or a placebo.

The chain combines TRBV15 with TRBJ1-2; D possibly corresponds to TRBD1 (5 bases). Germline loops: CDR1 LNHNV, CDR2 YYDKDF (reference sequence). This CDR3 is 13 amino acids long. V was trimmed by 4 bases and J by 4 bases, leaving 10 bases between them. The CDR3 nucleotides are TGTGCCACCAGCACGGGACCGGCCTATGGCTACACCTTC. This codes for CATSTGPAYGYTF.

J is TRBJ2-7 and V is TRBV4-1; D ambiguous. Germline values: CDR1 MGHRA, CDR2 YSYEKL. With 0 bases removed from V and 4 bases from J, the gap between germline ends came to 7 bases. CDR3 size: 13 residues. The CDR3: CASSQDIRYEQYF. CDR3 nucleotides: TGCGCCAGCAGCCAAGATATCAGGTACGAGCAGTACTTC.

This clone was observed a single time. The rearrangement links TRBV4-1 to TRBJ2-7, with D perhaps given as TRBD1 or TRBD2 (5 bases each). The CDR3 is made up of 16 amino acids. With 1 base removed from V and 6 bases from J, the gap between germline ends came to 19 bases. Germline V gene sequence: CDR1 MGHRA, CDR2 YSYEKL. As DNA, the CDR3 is TGCGCCAGCAGCCAAGCTTCGGGACGGCCATTGTCCGAGCAGTACTTC. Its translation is CASSQASGRPLSEQYF.

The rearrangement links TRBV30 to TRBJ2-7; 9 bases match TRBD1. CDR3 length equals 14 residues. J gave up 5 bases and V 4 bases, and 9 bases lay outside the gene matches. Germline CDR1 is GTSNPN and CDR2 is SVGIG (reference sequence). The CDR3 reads CAWMNSDRGNEQYF. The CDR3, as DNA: TGTGCCTGGATGAACTCGGACAGGGGAAACGAGCAGTACTTC.

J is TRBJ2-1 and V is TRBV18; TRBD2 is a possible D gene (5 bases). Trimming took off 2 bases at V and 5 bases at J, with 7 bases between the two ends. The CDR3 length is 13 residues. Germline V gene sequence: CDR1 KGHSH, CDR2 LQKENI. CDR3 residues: CASSPVGDNEQFF. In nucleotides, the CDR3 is TGTGCCAGCTCACCAGTCGGGGACAATGAGCAGTTCTTC.

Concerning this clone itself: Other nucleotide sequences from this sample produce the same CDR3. CDR3 nucleotide sequence: TGTGCCAGCTCACCGGGGGGAGGAGGCAATCAGCCCCAGCATTTT. Its protein product is CASSPGGGGNQPQHF. V is TRBV18 and J is TRBJ1-5, with D tentatively TRBD1 (5 bases). V dropped 3 bases and J dropped 2 bases, with 11 bases sitting between them. CDR1 and CDR2 (germline): KGHSH, LQKENI. This CDR3 spans 15 amino acids. Combining the CDR3 with reference TRBV18 and TRBJ1-5 gives the whole variable domain NAGVMQNPRHLVRRRGQEARLRCSPMKGHSHVYWYRQLPEEGLKFMVYLQKENIIDESGMPKERFSAEFPKEGPSILRIQQVVRGDSAAYFCASSPGGGGNQPQHFGDGTRLSIL.

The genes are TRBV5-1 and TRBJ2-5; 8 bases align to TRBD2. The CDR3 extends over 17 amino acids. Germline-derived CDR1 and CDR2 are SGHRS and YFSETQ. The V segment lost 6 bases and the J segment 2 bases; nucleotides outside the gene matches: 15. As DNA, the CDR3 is TGCGCCAGCATCGAGCTACGCGGGGGGTCCGAACAAGAGACCCAGTACTTC. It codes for CASIELRGGSEQETQYF.

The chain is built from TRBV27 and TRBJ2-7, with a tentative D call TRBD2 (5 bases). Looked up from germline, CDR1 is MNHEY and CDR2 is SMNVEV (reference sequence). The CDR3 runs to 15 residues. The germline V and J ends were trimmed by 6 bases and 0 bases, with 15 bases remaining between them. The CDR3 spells CASSRSWAGSYEQYF. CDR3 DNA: TGTGCCAGCAGCCGCTCCTGGGCGGGCTCCTACGAGCAGTACTTC.

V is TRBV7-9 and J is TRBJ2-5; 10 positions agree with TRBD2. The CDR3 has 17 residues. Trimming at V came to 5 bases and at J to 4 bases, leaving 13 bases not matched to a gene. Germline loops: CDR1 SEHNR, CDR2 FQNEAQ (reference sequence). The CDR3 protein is CASSPSGGTSVRETQYF. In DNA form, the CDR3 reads TGTGCCAGCAGCCCTAGCGGAGGGACTAGCGTGAGAGAGACCCAGTACTTC.

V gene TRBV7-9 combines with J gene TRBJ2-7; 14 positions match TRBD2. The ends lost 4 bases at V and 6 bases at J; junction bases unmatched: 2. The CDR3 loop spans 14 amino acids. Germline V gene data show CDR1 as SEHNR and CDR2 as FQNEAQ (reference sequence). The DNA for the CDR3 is TGTGCCAGCAGCTCGGGACTAGCGGGAGTCGAGCAGTACTTC. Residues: CASSSGLAGVEQYF.

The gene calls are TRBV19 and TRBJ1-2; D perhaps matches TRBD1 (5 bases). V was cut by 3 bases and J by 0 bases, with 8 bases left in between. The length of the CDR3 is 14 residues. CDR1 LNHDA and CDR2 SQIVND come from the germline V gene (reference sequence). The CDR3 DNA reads TGTGCCAGTAGTATCTGGGGGGCTAACTATGGCTACACCTTC. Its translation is CASSIWGANYGYTF.

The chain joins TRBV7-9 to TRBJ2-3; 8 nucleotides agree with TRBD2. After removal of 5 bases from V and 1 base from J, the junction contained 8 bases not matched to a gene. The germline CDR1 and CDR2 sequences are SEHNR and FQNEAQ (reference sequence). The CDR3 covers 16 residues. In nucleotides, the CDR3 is TGTGCCAGCAGCCCCGAGAGCGGGAGAGGCACAGATACGCAGTATTTT. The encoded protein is CASSPESGRGTDTQYF. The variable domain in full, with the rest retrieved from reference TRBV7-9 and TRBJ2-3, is DTGVSQNPRHKITKRGQNVTFRCDPISEHNRLYWYRQTLGQGPEFLTYFQNEAQLEKSRLLSDRFSAERPKGSFSTLEIQRTEQGDSAMYLCASSPESGRGTDTQYFGPGTRLTVL.

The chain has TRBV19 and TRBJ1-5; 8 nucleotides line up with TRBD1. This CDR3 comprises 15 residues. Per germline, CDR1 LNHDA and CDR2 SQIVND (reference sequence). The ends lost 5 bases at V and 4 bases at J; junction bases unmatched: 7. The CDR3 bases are TGTGCCAGTAGTGCCGAGGGACAGGAGAATCAGCCCCAGCATTTT. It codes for CASSAEGQENQPQHF.

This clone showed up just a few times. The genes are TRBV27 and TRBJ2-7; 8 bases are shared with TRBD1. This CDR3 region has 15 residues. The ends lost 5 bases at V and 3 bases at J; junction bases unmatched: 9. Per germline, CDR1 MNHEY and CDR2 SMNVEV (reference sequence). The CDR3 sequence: CASSLRTGPHYEQYF. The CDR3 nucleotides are TGTGCCAGCAGTCTCCGGACAGGGCCGCACTACGAGCAGTACTTC.

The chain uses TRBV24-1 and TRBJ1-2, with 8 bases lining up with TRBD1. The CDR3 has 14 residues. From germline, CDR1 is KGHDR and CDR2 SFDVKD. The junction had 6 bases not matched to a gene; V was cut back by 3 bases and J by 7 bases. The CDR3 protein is CATSDPDRGIGYTF. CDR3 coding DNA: TGTGCCACCAGTGATCCCGACAGGGGTATTGGCTACACCTTC.

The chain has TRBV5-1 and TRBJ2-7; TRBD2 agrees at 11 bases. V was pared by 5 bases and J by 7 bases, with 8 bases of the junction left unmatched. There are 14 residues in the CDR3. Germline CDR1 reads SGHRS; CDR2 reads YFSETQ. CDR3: CASRNSGRAQEQYF. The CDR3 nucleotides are TGCGCCAGCAGAAATAGCGGGAGGGCCCAAGAGCAGTACTTC.

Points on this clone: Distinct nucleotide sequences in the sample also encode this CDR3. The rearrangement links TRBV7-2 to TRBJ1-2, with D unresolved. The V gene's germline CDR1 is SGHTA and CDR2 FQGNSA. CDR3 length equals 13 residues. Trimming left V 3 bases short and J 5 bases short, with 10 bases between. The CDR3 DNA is TGTGCCAGCAGCTTTCCAGGCACATATGGCTACACCTTC. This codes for CASSFPGTYGYTF. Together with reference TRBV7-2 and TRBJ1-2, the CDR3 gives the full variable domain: GAGVSQSPSNKVTEKGKDVELRCDPISGHTALYWYRQSLGQGLEFLIYFQGNSAPDKSGLPSDRFSAERTGGSVSTLTIQRTQQEDSAVYLCASSFPGTYGYTFGSGTRLTVV.

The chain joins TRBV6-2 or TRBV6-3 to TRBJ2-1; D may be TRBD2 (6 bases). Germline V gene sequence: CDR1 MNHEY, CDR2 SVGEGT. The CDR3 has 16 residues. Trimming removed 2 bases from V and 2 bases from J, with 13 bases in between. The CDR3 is CASSYVGGAAYNEQFF. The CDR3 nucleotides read TGTGCCAGCAGTTACGTTGGCGGGGCAGCCTACAATGAGCAGTTCTTC.

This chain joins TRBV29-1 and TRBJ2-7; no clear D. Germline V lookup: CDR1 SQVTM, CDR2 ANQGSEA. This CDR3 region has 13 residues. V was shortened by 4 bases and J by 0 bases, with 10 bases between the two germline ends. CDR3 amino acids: CSVGWSSSYEQYF. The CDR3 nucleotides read TGCAGCGTTGGGTGGTCCAGCTCCTACGAGCAGTACTTC.

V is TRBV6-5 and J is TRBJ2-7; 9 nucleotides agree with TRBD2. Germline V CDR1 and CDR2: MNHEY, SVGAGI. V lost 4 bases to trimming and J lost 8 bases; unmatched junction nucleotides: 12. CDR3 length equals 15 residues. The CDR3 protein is CASSFSGSEFSKQYF. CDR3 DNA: TGTGCCAGCAGTTTTAGCGGGAGTGAATTCTCGAAGCAGTACTTC.